This is a list of T cell receptor beta chains from one sample in a study of T cells after yellow fever vaccination. TCRdb redid the calling of the 5' RACE reads with MiXCR, one entry per CDR3 protein. The sample shows approximately 300,000 distinct CDR3 sequences, 8% to 10% of them seen only once. The input for sequencing was PBMCs, taken on the day of the first yellow fever vaccination. Source of these receptors: a man in his late teens or twenties who received the YFV17D yellow fever vaccine. Both conserved end residues are part of each CDR3. The D gene is left open where the match is weak. Part of the rows lack a size; the others show once, few, many or a class for expanded clones.

>TRBV7-2|few|TRBJ1-2|TRBD1
TGTGCCAGCAGCACGGACAGGACCTATGGCTACACCTTC
CASSTDRTYGYTF
>TRBV5-1|NA|TRBJ2-3|NA
TGCGCCAGCAGCTTGACCCGGAGAGGCAAGCATACGCAGTATTTT
CASSLTRRGKHTQYF
>TRBV7-2|NA|TRBJ1-2|NA
TGTGCCAGCAGCTCTTCTTGGGCAGGGGGCTACACCTTC
CASSSSWAGGYTF
>TRBV11-2|NA|TRBJ2-3|TRBD1
TGTGCCAGCAGCCCCTCCGGGACAGGGCTGGATACGCAGTATTTT
CASSPSGTGLDTQYF
>TRBV7-9|many|TRBJ2-3|NA
TGTGCCAGCAGCTTATCACCCCCAGATACGCAGTATTTT
CASSLSPPDTQYF
>TRBV5-6|many|TRBJ2-1|TRBD2
TGTGCCAGCAGCTTGACTAGCGGGAACAATGAGCAGTTCTTC
CASSLTSGNNEQFF
>TRBV5-5|few|TRBJ2-4|TRBD1
TGTGCCAGCAGCAACGCCAGACAGGGGATGGACATTCAGTACTTC
CASSNARQGMDIQYF
>TRBV19|NA|TRBJ2-2|NA
TGTGCCAGTAGTATTTGGGAGGGGGGGGCCAGCACCGGGGAGCTGTTTTTT
CASSIWEGGASTGELFF
>TRBV12-3/TRBV12-4|NA|TRBJ2-3|TRBD2
TGTGCCAGCAGCGTCATAGCGGGGGGACCCCCAGATACGCAGTATTTT
CASSVIAGGPPDTQYF
>TRBV6-5|few|TRBJ2-2|TRBD2
TGTGCCAGCAGTTACCCCCGGTTTAGCGGGGACACCGGGGAGCTGTTTTTT
CASSYPRFSGDTGELFF
>TRBV7-9|NA|TRBJ2-5|NA
TGTGCCAGCAGCTCGTTACAGGGATTGGGAGAGACCCAGTACTTC
CASSSLQGLGETQYF
>TRBV7-2|NA|TRBJ2-3|TRBD2
TGTGCCAGCAGCTTAGGGCCCGGGGGGGTGAGAGATACGCAGTATTTT
CASSLGPGGVRDTQYF
>TRBV7-8|few|TRBJ2-3|NA
TGTGCCAGCAGCCCTCTAGCGAGTCTCACAGATACGCAGTATTTT
CASSPLASLTDTQYF
>TRBV7-9|NA|TRBJ1-4|NA
TGTGCCAGCAGCTTGCCCCCTCCTAATGAAAAACTGTTTTTT
CASSLPPPNEKLFF
>TRBV15|NA|TRBJ1-2|NA
TGTGCCACCAGCTCAGGGGAGGGTCGGGGCTACACCTTC
CATSSGEGRGYTF
>TRBV6-2/TRBV6-3|few|TRBJ1-6|TRBD1
TGTGCCAGCAGTATCCGACAGGGGCGGGATTCACCCCTCCACTTT
CASSIRQGRDSPLHF
>TRBV9|once|TRBJ2-1|TRBD2
TGTGCCAGCAGCAAGACTAGCGGGGGAGGGAATGAGCAGTTCTTC
CASSKTSGGGNEQFF
>TRBV4-3|NA|TRBJ2-2|TRBD1
TGCGCCAGCAGCCACGGGACAGGGGAGAACACCGGGGAGCTGTTTTTT
CASSHGTGENTGELFF
>TRBV5-4|NA|TRBJ1-1|TRBD1
TGTGCCAGCAGCTTAGAGGGACAGACGGGAGCTTTCTTT
CASSLEGQTGAFF
>TRBV7-2|many|TRBJ2-7|TRBD2
TGTGCCACCAAACCCGGGACTAGCGGCTACGAGCAGTACTTC
CATKPGTSGYEQYF
>TRBV25-1|many|TRBJ1-2|NA
TGTGCCAGCGCCCCCGGGGGGGCTTATGATGGCTACACCTTC
CASAPGGAYDGYTF
>TRBV29-1|NA|TRBJ2-5|TRBD1
TGCAGCGTTCAGGGACAGCAAGAGACCCAGTACTTC
CSVQGQQETQYF
>TRBV7-2|NA|TRBJ2-7|TRBD2
TGTGCCAGCAGCTTAGGAGGGGCGGGAGGCGAGCAGTACTTC
CASSLGGAGGEQYF
>TRBV6-2/TRBV6-3|NA|TRBJ2-3|NA
TGTGCCAGCAGTTACACCGAGATGAATACGCAGTATTTT
CASSYTEMNTQYF
>TRBV20-1|NA|TRBJ1-3|NA
TGCAGTGCTAGACCTTCATATGGCCGAAGGCCTGGAAACACCATATATTTT
CSARPSYGRRPGNTIYF
>TRBV19|NA|TRBJ1-1|NA
TGTGCCAGTAGTATTAAAGGGCCGAACACTGAAGCTTTCTTT
CASSIKGPNTEAFF
>TRBV7-9|many|TRBJ2-4|NA
TGTGCCAGCAGCCCAGCGGCGAAAAACATTCAGTACTTC
CASSPAAKNIQYF
>TRBV3-1|NA|TRBJ1-4|NA
TGTGCCAGCAGCAACTGGGGAGGAGGCGATGAAAAACTGTTTTTT
CASSNWGGGDEKLFF
>TRBV7-8|few|TRBJ1-2|NA
TGTGCCAGCAGCTCGCTAAGGGTGGTGGATGGCTACACCTTC
CASSSLRVVDGYTF
>TRBV7-2|few|TRBJ2-3|TRBD1
TGTGCCAGCAGCTCCTGGACAGGGGTCACAGATACGCAGTATTTT
CASSSWTGVTDTQYF
>TRBV20-1|NA|TRBJ1-2|NA
TGCAGTGCTAGCTCAGAGCTAAACTATGGCTACACCTTC
CSASSELNYGYTF
>TRBV12-3/TRBV12-4|NA|TRBJ2-3|NA
TGTGCCAGCGCCTCGGGCGGGGATACGCAGTATTTT
CASASGGDTQYF
>TRBV11-2|NA|TRBJ2-5|TRBD2
TGTGCCAGCAGCATCCCCCGTCTAGCGGGGGGGTCCGGGGAGACCCAGTACTTC
CASSIPRLAGGSGETQYF
>TRBV14|few|TRBJ2-1|NA
TGTGCCAGCAGCCAATTACGGAGAGGGTCGTGGGACAATGAGCAGTTCTTC
CASSQLRRGSWDNEQFF
>TRBV7-8|NA|TRBJ1-2|TRBD1
TGTGCCAGCAGCTACGACAGGGTAATTCGTGTTGGCTATGGCTACACCTTC
CASSYDRVIRVGYGYTF
>TRBV25-1|NA|TRBJ1-3|NA
TGTGCCAGCAGTGTGTATGGAAACACCATATATTTT
CASSVYGNTIYF
>TRBV5-1|NA|TRBJ2-5|NA
TGCGCCAGCAGTCCCATGAGGGGAGACCAAGAGACCCAGTACTTC
CASSPMRGDQETQYF
>TRBV5-1|NA|TRBJ2-3|NA
TGCGCCAGCAGCCCGGGACTTTTCACAGATACGCAGTATTTT
CASSPGLFTDTQYF
>TRBV7-9|few|TRBJ2-1|TRBD1
TGTGCCAGCAGCTCCACAGGGGCCAATGAGCAGTTCTTC
CASSSTGANEQFF
>TRBV6-1|few|TRBJ2-6|NA
TGTGCCGAAGGGGCAGGGAGGTTTACGGGGGCCAACGTCCTGACTTTC
CAEGAGRFTGANVLTF
>TRBV20-1|NA|TRBJ2-1|TRBD1
TGCAGTGCCGTCAACAGGGGCCATGAGCAGTTCTTC
CSAVNRGHEQFF
>TRBV4-1|NA|TRBJ2-7|NA
TGCGCCAGCAGCCAAGGGGCCCGCTACGAGCAGTACTTC
CASSQGARYEQYF
>TRBV30|few|TRBJ1-2|TRBD1
TGTGCCTGGAGCCACCGGGACAGGGGAGGCTACACCTTC
CAWSHRDRGGYTF
>TRBV7-2|few|TRBJ2-7|TRBD2
TGTGCCAGCAGCTTACGGGGGGGGCAGGGTGGAGGGGAGCAGTACTTC
CASSLRGGQGGGEQYF
>TRBV5-1|many|TRBJ2-3|TRBD1
TGCGCCAGCAGCCCGGGGACAGCCACAGATACGCAGTATTTT
CASSPGTATDTQYF
>TRBV10-3|few|TRBJ1-5|NA
TGTGCCATCAGGCAGGGGCTTAGCAATCAGCCCCAGCATTTT
CAIRQGLSNQPQHF
>TRBV20-1|few|TRBJ1-2|NA
TGCTCCGTCCGGGACACGGTCCTTCGTGGCTACACCTTC
CSVRDTVLRGYTF
>TRBV5-1|few|TRBJ1-1|NA
TGCGCCAGCAGGGGGGTGCAGGGAGATGGGAACACTGAAGCTTTCTTT
CASRGVQGDGNTEAFF
>TRBV7-9|few|TRBJ1-6|NA
TGTGCCAGCACCCTGGGGGCAGGACAAAGAAATTCACCCCTCCACTTT
CASTLGAGQRNSPLHF
>TRBV5-1|NA|TRBJ2-2|NA
TGCGCCACCAAATACGGGGGAAGGGCGAACACCGGGGAGCTGTTTTTT
CATKYGGRANTGELFF
>TRBV20-1|few|TRBJ2-3|NA
TGCAGTGCTCCCTCGACCCCCTGGGGGTCGGCAGATACGCAGTATTTT
CSAPSTPWGSADTQYF
>TRBV5-1|NA|TRBJ2-5|NA
TGCGCCAGCAGCTTCGGAGGGTCTGGCGTAGAGACCCAGTACTTC
CASSFGGSGVETQYF
>TRBV6-4|few|TRBJ1-2|NA
TGTGCCAGCAGAGACAGCTATGGCTACACCTTC
CASRDSYGYTF